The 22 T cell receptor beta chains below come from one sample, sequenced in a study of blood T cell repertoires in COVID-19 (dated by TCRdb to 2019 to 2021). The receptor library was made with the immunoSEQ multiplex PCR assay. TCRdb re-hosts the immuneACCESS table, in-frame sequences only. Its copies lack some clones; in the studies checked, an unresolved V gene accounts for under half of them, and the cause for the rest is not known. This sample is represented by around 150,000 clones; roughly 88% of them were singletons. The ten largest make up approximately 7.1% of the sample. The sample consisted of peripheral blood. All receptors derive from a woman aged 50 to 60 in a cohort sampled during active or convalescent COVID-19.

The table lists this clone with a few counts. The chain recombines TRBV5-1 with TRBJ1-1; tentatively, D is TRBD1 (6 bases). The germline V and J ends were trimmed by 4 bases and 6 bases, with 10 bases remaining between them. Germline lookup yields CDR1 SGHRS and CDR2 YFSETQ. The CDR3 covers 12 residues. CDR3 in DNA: TGCGCCAGCAGCCCCAGGGGATCTGAAGCTTTCTTT. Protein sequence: CASSPRGSEAFF.

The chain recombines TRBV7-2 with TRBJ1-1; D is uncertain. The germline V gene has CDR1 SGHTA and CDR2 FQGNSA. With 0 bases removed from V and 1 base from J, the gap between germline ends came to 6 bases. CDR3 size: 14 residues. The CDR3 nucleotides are TGTGCCAGCAGCTTAGCGACGGGGAACACTGAAGCTTTCTTT. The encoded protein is CASSLATGNTEAFF. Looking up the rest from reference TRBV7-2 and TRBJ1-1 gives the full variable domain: GAGVSQSPSNKVTEKGKDVELRCDPISGHTALYWYRQSLGQGLEFLIYFQGNSAPDKSGLPSDRFSAERTGGSVSTLTIQRTQQEDSAVYLCASSLATGNTEAFFGQGTRLTVV.

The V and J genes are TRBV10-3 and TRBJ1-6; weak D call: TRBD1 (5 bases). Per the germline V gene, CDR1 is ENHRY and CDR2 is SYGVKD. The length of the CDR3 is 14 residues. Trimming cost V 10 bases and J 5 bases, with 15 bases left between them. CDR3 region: CANSREGDNSPLHF. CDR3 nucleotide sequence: TGTGCCAACTCCCGTGAAGGGGATAATTCACCCCTCCACTTT.

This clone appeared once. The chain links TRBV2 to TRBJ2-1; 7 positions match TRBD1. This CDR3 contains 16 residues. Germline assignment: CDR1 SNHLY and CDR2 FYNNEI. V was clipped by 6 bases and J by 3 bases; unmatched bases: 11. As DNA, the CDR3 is TGTGCCAGCAGACCACAGGGGAGTGGATTCTACAATGAGCAGTTCTTC. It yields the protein CASRPQGSGFYNEQFF.

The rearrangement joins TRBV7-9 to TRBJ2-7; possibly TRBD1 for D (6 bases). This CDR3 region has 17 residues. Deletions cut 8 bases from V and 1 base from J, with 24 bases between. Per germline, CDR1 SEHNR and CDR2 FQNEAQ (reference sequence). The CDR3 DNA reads TGTGCCAGCTCCGTATCCACCAGGACAGAAAATTCCTACGAGCAGTACTTC. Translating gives CASSVSTRTENSYEQYF.

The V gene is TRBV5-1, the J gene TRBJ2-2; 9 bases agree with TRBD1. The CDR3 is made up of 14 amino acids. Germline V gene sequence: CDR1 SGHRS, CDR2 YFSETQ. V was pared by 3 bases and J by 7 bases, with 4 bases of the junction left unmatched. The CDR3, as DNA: TGCGCCAGCAGCTGGACAGGGGACGTCGGGGAGCTGTTTTTT. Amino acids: CASSWTGDVGELFF. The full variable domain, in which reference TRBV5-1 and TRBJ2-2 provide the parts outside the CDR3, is KAGVTQTPRYLIKTRGQQVTLSCSPISGHRSVSWYQQTPGQGLQFLFEYFSETQRNKGNFPGRFSGRQFSNSRSEMNVSTLELGDSALYLCASSWTGDVGELFFGEGSRLTVL.

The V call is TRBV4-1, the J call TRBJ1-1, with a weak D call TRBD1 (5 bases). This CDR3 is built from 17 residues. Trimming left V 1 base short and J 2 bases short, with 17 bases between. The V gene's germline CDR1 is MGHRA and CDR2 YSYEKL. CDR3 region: CASSQVGKGQLNTEAFF. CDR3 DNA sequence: TGCGCCAGCAGCCAAGTAGGAAAAGGACAACTAAACACTGAAGCTTTCTTT.

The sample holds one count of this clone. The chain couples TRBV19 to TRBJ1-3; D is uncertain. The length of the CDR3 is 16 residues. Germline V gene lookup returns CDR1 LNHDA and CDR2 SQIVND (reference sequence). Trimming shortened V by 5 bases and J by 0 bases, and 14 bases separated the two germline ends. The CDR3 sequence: CASSLQHGDSGNTIYF. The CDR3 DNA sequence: TGTGCCAGTAGTTTACAACACGGGGACTCTGGAAACACCATATATTTT.

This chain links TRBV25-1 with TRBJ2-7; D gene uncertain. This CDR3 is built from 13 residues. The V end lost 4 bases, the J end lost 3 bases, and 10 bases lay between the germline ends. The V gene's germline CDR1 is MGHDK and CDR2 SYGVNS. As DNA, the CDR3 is TGTGCCAGCAGTGCGCCGGGTAACTACGAGCAGTACTTC. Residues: CASSAPGNYEQYF.

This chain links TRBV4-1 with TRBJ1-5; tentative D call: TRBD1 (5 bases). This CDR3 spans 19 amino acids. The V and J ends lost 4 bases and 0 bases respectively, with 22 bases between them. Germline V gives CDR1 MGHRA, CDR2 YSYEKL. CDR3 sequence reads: CASSLQSGQGLNSNQPQHF. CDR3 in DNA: TGCGCCAGCAGCCTCCAATCGGGCCAGGGTCTAAATAGCAATCAGCCCCAGCATTTT.

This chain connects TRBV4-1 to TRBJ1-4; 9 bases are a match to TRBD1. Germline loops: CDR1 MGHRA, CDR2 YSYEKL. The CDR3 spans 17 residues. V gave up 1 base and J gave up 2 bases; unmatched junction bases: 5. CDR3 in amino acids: CASSQGQGVGTNEKLFF. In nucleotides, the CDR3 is TGCGCCAGCAGCCAAGGACAGGGGGTAGGGACTAATGAAAAACTGTTTTTT.

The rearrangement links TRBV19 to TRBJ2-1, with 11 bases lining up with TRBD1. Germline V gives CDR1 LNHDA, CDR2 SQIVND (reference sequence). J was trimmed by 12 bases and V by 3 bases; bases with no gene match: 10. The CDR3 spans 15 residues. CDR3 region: CASSMGQGGLSWQFF. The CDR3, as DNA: TGTGCCAGTAGTATGGGACAGGGGGGGTTGAGTTGGCAGTTCTTC. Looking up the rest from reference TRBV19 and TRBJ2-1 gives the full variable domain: DGGITQSPKYLFRKEGQNVTLSCEQNLNHDAMYWYRQDPGQGLRLIYYSQIVNDFQKGDIAEGYSVSREKKESFPLTVTSAQKNPTAFYLCASSMGQGGLSWQFFGPGTRLTVL.

CDR3: CASSQGTVNSGNTIYF. CDR3 coding DNA: TGCGCCAGCAGCCAAGGGACAGTTAACTCTGGAAACACCATATATTTT. This chain uses TRBV4-3 with TRBJ1-3; D is possibly TRBD1 (6 bases). Trimming shortened V by 1 base and J by 0 bases, and 10 bases separated the two germline ends. CDR1 and CDR2 from the germline V gene are LGHNA and YSLEER. This CDR3 has 16 amino acids.

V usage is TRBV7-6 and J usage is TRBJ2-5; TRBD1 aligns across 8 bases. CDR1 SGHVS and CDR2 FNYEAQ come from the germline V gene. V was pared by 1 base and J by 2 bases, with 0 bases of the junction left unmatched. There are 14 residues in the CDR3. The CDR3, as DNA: TGTGCCAGCAGCTTAGGACAGGGGCAAGAGACCCAGTACTTC. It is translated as CASSLGQGQETQYF.

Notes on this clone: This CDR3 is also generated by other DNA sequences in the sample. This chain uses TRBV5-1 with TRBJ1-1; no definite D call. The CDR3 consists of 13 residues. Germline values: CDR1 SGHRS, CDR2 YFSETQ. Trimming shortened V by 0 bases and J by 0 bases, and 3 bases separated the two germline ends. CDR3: CASSLALNTEAFF. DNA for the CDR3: TGCGCCAGCAGCTTGGCTCTGAACACTGAAGCTTTCTTT.

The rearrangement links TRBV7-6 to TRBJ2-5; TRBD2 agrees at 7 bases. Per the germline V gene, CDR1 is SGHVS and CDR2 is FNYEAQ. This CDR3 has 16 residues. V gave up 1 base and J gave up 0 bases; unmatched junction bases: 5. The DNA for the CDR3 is TGTGCCAGCAGCTTAGGACAAACTAGCGACCAAGAGACCCAGTACTTC. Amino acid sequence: CASSLGQTSDQETQYF. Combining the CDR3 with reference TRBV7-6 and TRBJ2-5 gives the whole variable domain GAGVSQSPRYKVTKRGQDVALRCDPISGHVSLYWYRQALGQGPEFLTYFNYEAQQDKSGLPNDRFSAERPEGSISTLTIQRTEQRDSAMYRCASSLGQTSDQETQYFGPGTRLLVL.

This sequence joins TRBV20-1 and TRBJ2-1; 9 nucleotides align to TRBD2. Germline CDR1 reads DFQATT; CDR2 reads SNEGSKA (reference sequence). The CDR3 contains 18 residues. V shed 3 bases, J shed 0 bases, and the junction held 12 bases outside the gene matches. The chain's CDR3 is CSASLLLSGGTSYNEQFF. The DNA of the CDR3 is TGCAGTGCTAGTCTTCTTCTTAGCGGGGGAACCTCCTACAATGAGCAGTTCTTC.

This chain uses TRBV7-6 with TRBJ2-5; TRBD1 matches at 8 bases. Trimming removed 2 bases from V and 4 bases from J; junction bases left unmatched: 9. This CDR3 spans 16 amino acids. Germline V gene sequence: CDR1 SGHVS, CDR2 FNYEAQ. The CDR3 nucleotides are TGTGCCAGCAGCTTAATACAGGGGGGCGGCGGAGAGACCCAGTACTTC. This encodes CASSLIQGGGGETQYF.

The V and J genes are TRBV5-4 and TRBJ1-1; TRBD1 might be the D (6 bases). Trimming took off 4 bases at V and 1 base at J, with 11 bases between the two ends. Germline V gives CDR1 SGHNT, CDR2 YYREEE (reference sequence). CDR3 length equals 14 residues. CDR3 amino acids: CASSPGQRNTEAFF. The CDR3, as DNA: TGTGCCAGCAGCCCCGGACAGCGGAACACTGAAGCTTTCTTT.

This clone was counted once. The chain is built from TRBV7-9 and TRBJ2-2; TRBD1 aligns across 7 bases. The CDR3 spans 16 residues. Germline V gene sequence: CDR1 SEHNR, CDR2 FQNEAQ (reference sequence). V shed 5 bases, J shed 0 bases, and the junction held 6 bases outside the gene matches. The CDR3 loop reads CASSPTDRTNTGELFF. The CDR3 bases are TGTGCCAGCAGCCCAACGGACAGGACGAACACCGGGGAGCTGTTTTTT.

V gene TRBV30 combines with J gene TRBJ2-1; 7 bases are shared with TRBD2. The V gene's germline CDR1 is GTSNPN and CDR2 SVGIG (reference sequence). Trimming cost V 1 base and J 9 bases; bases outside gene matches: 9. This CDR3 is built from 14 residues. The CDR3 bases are TGTGCCTGGAGTGGACTAGCCTTTTACGGTGAGCAGTTCTTC. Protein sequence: CAWSGLAFYGEQFF.

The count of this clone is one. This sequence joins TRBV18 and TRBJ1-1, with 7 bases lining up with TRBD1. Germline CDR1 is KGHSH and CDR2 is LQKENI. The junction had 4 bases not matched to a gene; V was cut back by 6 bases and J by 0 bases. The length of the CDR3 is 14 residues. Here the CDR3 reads CASSPGQLNTEAFF. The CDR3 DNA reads TGTGCCAGCTCCCCGGGACAGTTGAACACTGAAGCTTTCTTT.